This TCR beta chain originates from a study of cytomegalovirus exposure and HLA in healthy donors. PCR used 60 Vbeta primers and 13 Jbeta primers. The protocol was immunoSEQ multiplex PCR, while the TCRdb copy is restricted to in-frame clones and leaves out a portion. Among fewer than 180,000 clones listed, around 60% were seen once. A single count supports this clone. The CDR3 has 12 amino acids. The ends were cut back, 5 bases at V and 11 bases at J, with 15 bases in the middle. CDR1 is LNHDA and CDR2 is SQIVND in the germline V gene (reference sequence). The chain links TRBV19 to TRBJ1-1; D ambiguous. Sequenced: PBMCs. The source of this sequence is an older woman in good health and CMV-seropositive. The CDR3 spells CASSFSESRAFF. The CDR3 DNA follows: TGTGCCAGTAGTTTTTCGGAGAGTCGGGCTTTCTTT.